The rows below give T cell receptor beta chains drawn from one sample of a study of blood T cell repertoires in COVID-19. Measured with immunoSEQ multiplex PCR; TCRdb has only the in-frame clones, and not every one. In the table there are under 500,000 clones, 70% to 90% of which are singletons. Material: PBMCs or T cells enriched from blood (not recorded which). These receptors all come from a woman under 30 with acute COVID-19. The CDR3 runs from the conserved cysteine through the conserved F or W. A D gene is named only where the DNA matches it firmly. Rows may omit the clone size; those that give it use once, few, many or a size class.

d_call: -; clone_size: -; j_call: TRBJ1-2; v_call: TRBV10-3; cdr3_aa: CATMEVSNYGYTF; cdr3_nt: TGTGCCACCATGGAGGTCTCGAACTATGGCTACACCTTC
d_call: TRBD1; clone_size: -; j_call: TRBJ2-7; v_call: TRBV6-5; cdr3_aa: CASRRDRGTDEQYF; cdr3_nt: TGTGCCAGCAGACGAGACAGGGGTACGGACGAGCAGTACTTC
d_call: -; clone_size: -; j_call: TRBJ2-3; v_call: TRBV4-1; cdr3_aa: CASSQDFIGADTQYF; cdr3_nt: TGCGCCAGCAGCCAAGATTTCATCGGAGCAGATACGCAGTATTTT
d_call: TRBD1; clone_size: -; j_call: TRBJ1-5; v_call: TRBV5-1; cdr3_aa: CASSFGDRDQPQHF; cdr3_nt: TGCGCCAGCAGTTTTGGGGACAGGGATCAGCCCCAGCATTTT
d_call: -; clone_size: -; j_call: TRBJ1-1; v_call: TRBV7-8; cdr3_aa: CASSPKREGVHRQEAFF; cdr3_nt: TGTGCCAGCAGCCCGAAGCGTGAGGGAGTGCACCGTCAAGAAGCTTTCTTT
d_call: -; clone_size: -; j_call: TRBJ1-3; v_call: TRBV10-1; cdr3_aa: CASSPDSGNTIYF; cdr3_nt: TGCGCCAGCAGTCCAGACTCTGGAAACACCATATATTTT
d_call: TRBD1; clone_size: once; j_call: TRBJ1-4; v_call: TRBV19; cdr3_aa: CASRAGTGSNEKLFF; cdr3_nt: TGTGCCAGTAGAGCCGGGACAGGCAGCAATGAAAAACTGTTTTTT
d_call: -; clone_size: -; j_call: TRBJ2-2; v_call: TRBV18; cdr3_aa: CASSPPTSGTGELFF; cdr3_nt: TGTGCCAGCTCACCACCAACTTCCGGGACCGGGGAGCTGTTTTTT
d_call: TRBD2; clone_size: -; j_call: TRBJ2-7; v_call: TRBV7-9; cdr3_aa: CASSSGLAREQYF; cdr3_nt: TGTGCCAGCAGCTCGGGACTAGCGAGGGAGCAGTACTTC
d_call: -; clone_size: -; j_call: TRBJ2-2; v_call: TRBV9; cdr3_aa: CASSVVSTGGGELFF; cdr3_nt: TGTGCCAGCAGCGTAGTATCAACCGGGGGCGGGGAGCTGTTTTTT
d_call: TRBD2; clone_size: -; j_call: TRBJ2-2; v_call: TRBV6-6; cdr3_aa: CASSSPPGSGRRGTGELFF; cdr3_nt: TGTGCCAGCAGCTCGCCTCCTGGGAGCGGGAGGCGTGGCACCGGGGAGCTGTTTTTT
d_call: -; clone_size: -; j_call: TRBJ2-5; v_call: TRBV7-9; cdr3_aa: CASSRSSSEQETQYF; cdr3_nt: TGTGCCAGCAGCAGATCAAGTAGCGAGCAAGAGACCCAGTACTTC
d_call: -; clone_size: -; j_call: TRBJ1-5; v_call: TRBV6-2/TRBV6-3; cdr3_aa: CASSSRRVGGNQPQHF; cdr3_nt: TGTGCCAGCAGTTCCCGTCGGGTAGGCGGCAATCAGCCCCAGCATTTT
d_call: -; clone_size: -; j_call: TRBJ2-2; v_call: TRBV7-3; cdr3_aa: CASSPAGTGELFF; cdr3_nt: TGTGCCAGCAGCCCCGCAGGCACCGGGGAGCTGTTTTTT
d_call: -; clone_size: few; j_call: TRBJ1-5; v_call: TRBV28; cdr3_aa: CASSATHQGSSNQPQHF; cdr3_nt: TGTGCCAGCAGCGCTACTCACCAGGGGTCGAGCAATCAGCCCCAGCATTTT
d_call: TRBD1; clone_size: -; j_call: TRBJ2-1; v_call: TRBV5-1; cdr3_aa: CASSQRGDRGEFF; cdr3_nt: TGCGCCAGCAGCCAACGGGGGGACAGGGGTGAGTTCTTC
d_call: -; clone_size: -; j_call: TRBJ1-1; v_call: TRBV12-3/TRBV12-4; cdr3_aa: CASTRTGGTEAFF; cdr3_nt: TGTGCCAGCACCCGTACGGGGGGGACTGAAGCTTTCTTT
d_call: -; clone_size: -; j_call: TRBJ2-6; v_call: TRBV6-1; cdr3_aa: CASSEAVLFSGANVLTF; cdr3_nt: TGTGCCAGCAGTGAAGCTGTCCTATTCTCTGGGGCCAACGTCCTGACTTTC
d_call: TRBD1; clone_size: -; j_call: TRBJ1-2; v_call: TRBV28; cdr3_aa: CASSTRQGYGYTF; cdr3_nt: TGTGCCAGCAGTACCCGACAGGGTTATGGCTACACCTTC
d_call: -; clone_size: -; j_call: TRBJ1-1; v_call: TRBV4-3; cdr3_aa: CASSRQRDTEAFF; cdr3_nt: TGCGCCAGCAGTCGACAGCGAGACACTGAAGCTTTCTTT
d_call: -; clone_size: -; j_call: TRBJ2-6; v_call: TRBV7-9; cdr3_aa: CATRQALLSGANVLTF; cdr3_nt: TGTGCCACCCGTCAGGCCCTTCTCTCTGGGGCCAACGTCCTGACTTTC
d_call: TRBD1; clone_size: once; j_call: TRBJ2-5; v_call: TRBV11-3; cdr3_aa: CASSDRGRQETQYF; cdr3_nt: TGTGCCAGCAGCGACAGGGGGCGGCAAGAGACCCAGTACTTC
d_call: -; clone_size: -; j_call: TRBJ2-7; v_call: TRBV5-8; cdr3_aa: CASSFQGLYEQYF; cdr3_nt: TGTGCCAGCAGCTTTCAGGGTCTCTACGAGCAGTACTTC
d_call: TRBD1; clone_size: -; j_call: TRBJ2-1; v_call: TRBV4-3; cdr3_aa: CASSQPGTANEQFF; cdr3_nt: TGCGCCAGCAGCCAACCCGGGACAGCCAATGAGCAGTTCTTC
d_call: -; clone_size: -; j_call: TRBJ2-7; v_call: TRBV5-1; cdr3_aa: CASSQGSDYEQYF; cdr3_nt: TGCGCCAGCAGCCAGGGCTCCGACTACGAGCAGTACTTC
d_call: TRBD2; clone_size: -; j_call: TRBJ2-5; v_call: TRBV6-2/TRBV6-3; cdr3_aa: CASSWSSGSQETQYF; cdr3_nt: TGTGCCAGCAGTTGGTCTAGCGGGTCTCAAGAGACCCAGTACTTC
d_call: TRBD1; clone_size: -; j_call: TRBJ1-1; v_call: TRBV5-1; cdr3_aa: CASRPQQGALTEAFF; cdr3_nt: TGCGCCAGCAGGCCCCAACAGGGGGCGCTTACTGAAGCTTTCTTT
d_call: -; clone_size: -; j_call: TRBJ1-4; v_call: TRBV4-1; cdr3_aa: CASSQVRGGNEKLFF; cdr3_nt: TGCGCCAGCAGCCAAGTGAGGGGGGGGAATGAAAAACTGTTTTTT
d_call: -; clone_size: -; j_call: TRBJ2-7; v_call: TRBV6-5; cdr3_aa: CASSYSWLASYEQYF; cdr3_nt: TGTGCCAGCAGTTACTCCTGGCTAGCCAGCTACGAGCAGTACTTC
d_call: -; clone_size: -; j_call: TRBJ2-1; v_call: TRBV11-1; cdr3_aa: CASSFIHEEYNEQFF; cdr3_nt: TGTGCCAGCAGCTTCATCCACGAGGAGTACAATGAGCAGTTCTTC
d_call: TRBD1; clone_size: -; j_call: TRBJ1-5; v_call: TRBV7-2; cdr3_aa: CASSIDRGRGQPQHF; cdr3_nt: TGTGCCAGCAGCATCGACAGGGGGCGCGGCCAGCCCCAGCATTTT
d_call: -; clone_size: -; j_call: TRBJ2-1; v_call: TRBV4-3; cdr3_aa: CASSPPSASSYNEQFF; cdr3_nt: TGCGCCAGCAGCCCCCCTAGCGCGAGCTCCTACAATGAGCAGTTCTTC
d_call: TRBD1; clone_size: -; j_call: TRBJ1-4; v_call: TRBV4-2; cdr3_aa: CASSQDRATNEKLFF; cdr3_nt: TGTGCCAGCAGCCAGGACAGGGCAACTAATGAAAAACTGTTTTTT
d_call: -; clone_size: -; j_call: TRBJ2-6; v_call: TRBV18; cdr3_aa: CASSSGAGANVLTF; cdr3_nt: TGTGCCAGCTCCTCGGGGGCTGGGGCCAACGTCCTGACTTTC
d_call: TRBD2; clone_size: -; j_call: TRBJ2-7; v_call: TRBV11-2; cdr3_aa: CASSFLQGGAYEQYF; cdr3_nt: TGTGCCAGCAGCTTTCTGCAGGGAGGGGCCTACGAGCAGTACTTC
d_call: -; clone_size: -; j_call: TRBJ1-2; v_call: TRBV9; cdr3_aa: CASSVLSEANYGYTF; cdr3_nt: TGTGCCAGCAGCGTATTGTCAGAAGCTAACTATGGCTACACCTTC
d_call: -; clone_size: -; j_call: TRBJ1-2; v_call: TRBV3-1/TRBV3-2; cdr3_aa: CASSPRGWGHTF; cdr3_nt: TGTGCCAGCAGCCCCCGCGGGTGGGGTCACACCTTC
d_call: TRBD1; clone_size: -; j_call: TRBJ1-6; v_call: TRBV19; cdr3_aa: CASRFQGAGSPLHF; cdr3_nt: TGTGCCAGTAGATTCCAGGGGGCGGGTTCACCCCTCCACTTT